The source of this T cell receptor (beta chain) is a study of T-cell reconstitution after alpha-beta-depleted transplantation in children. Points from the study as a whole: Newly generated T cells supplied most T-cell counts and diversity one year post-transplant.

The V and J ends lost 9 bases and 6 bases respectively, with 11 bases between them. CDR1 is ENHRY and CDR2 is SYGVKD in the germline V gene. CDR3 length: 12 residues. This clonotype was found a few times. As yet, its antigen is unknown. Unique molecular identifiers tagged the TCRbeta library. TCRdb reprocessed the PCR reads via MiXCR and lists one record per CDR3 protein. The sample holds about 350,000 distinct CDR3 sequences, around 15% seen once. Source: PBMCs, mostly from graft donor cells, taken 360 days after TCRalphabeta/CD19-depleted stem cell transplant. This TCR derives from a male patient between 2 and 10 years old who had a stem cell transplant for acute lymphoblastic leukemia, so the T cells may come from the graft donor. The chain employs TRBV10-3 and TRBJ2-2; D perhaps matches TRBD2 (5 bases). The CDR3 region is CAIQKEAGELFF. CDR3 nucleotide sequence: TGTGCCATTCAAAAGGAGGCCGGGGAGCTGTTTTTT.